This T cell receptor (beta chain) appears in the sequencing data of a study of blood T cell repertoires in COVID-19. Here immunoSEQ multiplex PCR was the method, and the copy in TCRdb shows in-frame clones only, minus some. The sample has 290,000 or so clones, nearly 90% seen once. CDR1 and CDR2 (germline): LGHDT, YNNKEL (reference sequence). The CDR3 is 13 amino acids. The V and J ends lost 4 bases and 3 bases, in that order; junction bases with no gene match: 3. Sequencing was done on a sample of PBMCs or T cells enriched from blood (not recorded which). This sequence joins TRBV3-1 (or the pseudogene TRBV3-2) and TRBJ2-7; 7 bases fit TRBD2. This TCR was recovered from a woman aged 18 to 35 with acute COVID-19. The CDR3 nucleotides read TGTGCCAGCAGCCTTCTAGCGGACTACGAGCAGTACTTC. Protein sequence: CASSLLADYEQYF.